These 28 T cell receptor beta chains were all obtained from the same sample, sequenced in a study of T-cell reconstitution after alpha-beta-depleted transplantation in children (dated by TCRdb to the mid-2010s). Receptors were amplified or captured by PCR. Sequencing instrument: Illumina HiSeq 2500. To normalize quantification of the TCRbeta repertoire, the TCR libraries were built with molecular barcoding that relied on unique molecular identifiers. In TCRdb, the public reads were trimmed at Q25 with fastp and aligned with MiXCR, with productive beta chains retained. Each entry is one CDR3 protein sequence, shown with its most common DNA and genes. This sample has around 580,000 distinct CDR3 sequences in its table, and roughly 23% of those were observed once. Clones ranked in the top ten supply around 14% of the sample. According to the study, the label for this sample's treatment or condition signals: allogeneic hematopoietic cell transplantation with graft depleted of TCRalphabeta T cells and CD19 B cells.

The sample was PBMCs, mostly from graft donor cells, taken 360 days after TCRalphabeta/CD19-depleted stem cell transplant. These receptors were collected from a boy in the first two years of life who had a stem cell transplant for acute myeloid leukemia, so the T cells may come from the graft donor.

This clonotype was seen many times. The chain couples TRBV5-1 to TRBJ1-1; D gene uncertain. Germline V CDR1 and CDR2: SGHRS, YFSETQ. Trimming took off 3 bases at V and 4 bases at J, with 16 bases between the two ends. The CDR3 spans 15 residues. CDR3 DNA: TGCGCCAGCAGCTCCCCGGGGAAGGTGAGCACTGAAGCTTTCTTT. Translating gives CASSSPGKVSTEAFF.

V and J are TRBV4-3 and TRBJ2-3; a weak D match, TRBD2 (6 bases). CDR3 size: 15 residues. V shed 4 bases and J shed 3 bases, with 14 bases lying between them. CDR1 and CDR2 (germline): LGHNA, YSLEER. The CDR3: CASSLRGTGTDTQYF. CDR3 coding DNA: TGCGCCAGCAGCCTACGGGGGACCGGAACAGATACGCAGTATTTT.

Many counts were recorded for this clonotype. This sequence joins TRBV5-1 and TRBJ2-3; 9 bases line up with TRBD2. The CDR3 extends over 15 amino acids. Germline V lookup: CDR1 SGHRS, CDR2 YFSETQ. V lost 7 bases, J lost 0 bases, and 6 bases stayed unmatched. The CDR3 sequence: CASRPSGTSTDTQYF. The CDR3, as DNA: TGCGCCAGCCGCCCTAGCGGGACTAGCACAGATACGCAGTATTTT.

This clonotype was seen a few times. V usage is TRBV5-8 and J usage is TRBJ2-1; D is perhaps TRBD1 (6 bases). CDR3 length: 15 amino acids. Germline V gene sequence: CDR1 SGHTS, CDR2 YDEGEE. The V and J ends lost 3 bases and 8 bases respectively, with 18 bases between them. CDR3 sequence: CASSSTSTGIDEQFF. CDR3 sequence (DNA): TGTGCCAGCAGCTCTACATCGACAGGTATCGATGAGCAGTTCTTC.

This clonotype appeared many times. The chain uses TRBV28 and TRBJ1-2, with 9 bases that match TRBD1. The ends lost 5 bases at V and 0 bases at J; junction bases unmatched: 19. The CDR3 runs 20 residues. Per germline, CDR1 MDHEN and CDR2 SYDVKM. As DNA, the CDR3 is TGTGCCAGCAGTACGAATGGGTGGGACAGGGCGGAGAATACTAACTATGGCTACACCTTC. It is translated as CASSTNGWDRAENTNYGYTF.

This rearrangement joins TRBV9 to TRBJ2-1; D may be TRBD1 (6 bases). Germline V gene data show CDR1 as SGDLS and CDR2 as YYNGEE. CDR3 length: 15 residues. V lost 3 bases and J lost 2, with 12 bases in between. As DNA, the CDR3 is TGTGCCAGCAGCGCGGACAGTGGCCCCTACAATGAGCAGTTCTTC. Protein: CASSADSGPYNEQFF.

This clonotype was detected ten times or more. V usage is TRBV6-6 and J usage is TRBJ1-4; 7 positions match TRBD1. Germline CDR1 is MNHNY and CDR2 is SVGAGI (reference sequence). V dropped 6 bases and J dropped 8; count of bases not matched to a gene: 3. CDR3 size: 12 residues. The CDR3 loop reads CASSRQGEKLFF. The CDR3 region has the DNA TGTGCCAGCAGCCGACAGGGAGAAAAACTGTTTTTT.

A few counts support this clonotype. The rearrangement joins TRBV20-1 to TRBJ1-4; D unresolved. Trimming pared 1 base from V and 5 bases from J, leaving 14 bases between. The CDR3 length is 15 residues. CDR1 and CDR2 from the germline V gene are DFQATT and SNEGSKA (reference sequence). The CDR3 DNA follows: TGCAGTGCTAGAGTCCCCCCCGGAGGGAATGAAAAACTGTTTTTT. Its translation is CSARVPPGGNEKLFF.

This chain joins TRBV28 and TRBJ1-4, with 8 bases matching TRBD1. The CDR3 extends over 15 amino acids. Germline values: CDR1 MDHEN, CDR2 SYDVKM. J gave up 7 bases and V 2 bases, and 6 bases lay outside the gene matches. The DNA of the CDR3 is TGTGCCAGCAGTTTAAGGGCAGGGGGCTTTGAAAAACTGTTTTTT. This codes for CASSLRAGGFEKLFF.

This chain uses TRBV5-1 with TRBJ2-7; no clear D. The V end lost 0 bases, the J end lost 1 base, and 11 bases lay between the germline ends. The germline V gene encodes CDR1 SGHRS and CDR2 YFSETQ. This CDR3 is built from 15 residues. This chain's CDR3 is CASSLGGRLSYEQYF. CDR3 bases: TGCGCCAGCAGCTTGGGAGGCAGGTTGTCCTACGAGCAGTACTTC.

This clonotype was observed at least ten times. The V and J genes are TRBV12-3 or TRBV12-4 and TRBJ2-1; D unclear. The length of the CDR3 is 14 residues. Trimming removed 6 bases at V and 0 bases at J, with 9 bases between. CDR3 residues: CASSSLNSYNEQFF. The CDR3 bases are TGTGCCAGCAGCTCCCTTAACTCCTACAATGAGCAGTTCTTC.

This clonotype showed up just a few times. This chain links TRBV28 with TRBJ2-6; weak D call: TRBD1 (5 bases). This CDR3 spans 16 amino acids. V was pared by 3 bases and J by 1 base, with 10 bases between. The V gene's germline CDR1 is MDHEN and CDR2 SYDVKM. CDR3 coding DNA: TGTGCCAGCAGTTTCCTAGGGGATTCTGGGGCCAACGTCCTGACTTTC. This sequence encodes CASSFLGDSGANVLTF.

As DNA, the CDR3 is TGCAGTGCTAGAGACGGATCTACCGGGACTAAGGATGAAAAACTGTTTTTT. Translated, it gives CSARDGSTGTKDEKLFF. The chain links TRBV20-1 to TRBJ1-4, with a tentative D call TRBD1 (5 bases). Per the germline V gene, CDR1 is DFQATT and CDR2 is SNEGSKA (reference sequence). Trimming took off 0 bases at V and 6 bases at J, with 20 bases between the two ends. The CDR3 sequence is 17 residues long.

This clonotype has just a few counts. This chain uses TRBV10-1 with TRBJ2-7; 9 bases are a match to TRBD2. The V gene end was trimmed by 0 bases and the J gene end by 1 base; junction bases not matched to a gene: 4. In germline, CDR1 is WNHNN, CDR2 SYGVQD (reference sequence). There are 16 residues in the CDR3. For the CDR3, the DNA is TGCGCCAGCAGTGAGTCTAGCGGGGGACATTCCTACGAGCAGTACTTC. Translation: CASSESSGGHSYEQYF.

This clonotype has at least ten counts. The DNA for the CDR3 is TGTGCCAGCAGTGGCACTCGAGGGTCGGGACAGGGAAGGTACTACGAGCAGTACTTC. It is translated as CASSGTRGSGQGRYYEQYF. This chain links TRBV6-4 with TRBJ2-7, with TRBD1 matching over 9 bases. Germline loops: CDR1 MRHNA, CDR2 SNTAGT. V shed 4 bases and J 3 bases; nucleotides not matched to a gene: 19. The length of the CDR3 is 19 residues.

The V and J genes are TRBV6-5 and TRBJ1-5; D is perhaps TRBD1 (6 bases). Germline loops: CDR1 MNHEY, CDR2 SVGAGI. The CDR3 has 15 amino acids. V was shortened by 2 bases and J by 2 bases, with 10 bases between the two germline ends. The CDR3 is CASSYIAGGNQPQHF. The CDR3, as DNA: TGTGCCAGCAGTTACATTGCAGGGGGCAATCAGCCCCAGCATTTT.

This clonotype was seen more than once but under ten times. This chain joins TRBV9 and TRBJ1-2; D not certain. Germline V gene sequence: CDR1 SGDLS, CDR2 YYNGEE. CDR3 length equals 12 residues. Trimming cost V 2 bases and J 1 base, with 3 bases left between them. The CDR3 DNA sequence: TGTGCCAGCAGCGTCAATAACTATGGCTACACCTTC. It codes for CASSVNNYGYTF.

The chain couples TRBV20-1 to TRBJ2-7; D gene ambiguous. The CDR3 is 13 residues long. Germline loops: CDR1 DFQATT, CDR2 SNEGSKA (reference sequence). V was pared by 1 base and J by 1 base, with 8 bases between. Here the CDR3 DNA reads TGCAGTGCTAGAGTCCAGGATTCCTACGAGCAGTACTTC. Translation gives CSARVQDSYEQYF.

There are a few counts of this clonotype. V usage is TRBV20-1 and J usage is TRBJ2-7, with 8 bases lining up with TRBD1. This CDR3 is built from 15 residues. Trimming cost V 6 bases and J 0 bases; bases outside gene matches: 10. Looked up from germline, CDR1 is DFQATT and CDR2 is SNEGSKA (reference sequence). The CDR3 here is CSALNRGRSSYEQYV. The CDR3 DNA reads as TGCAGTGCGCTCAACAGGGGGAGGAGCTCCTACGAGCAGTACGTC.

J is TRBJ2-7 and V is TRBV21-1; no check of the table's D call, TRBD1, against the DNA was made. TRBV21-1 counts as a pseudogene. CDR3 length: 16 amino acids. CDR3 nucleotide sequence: TGTGCCAGCAGCAAAGCCAACGGGGGGTTTGACTACGAGCAGTACTTC. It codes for CASSKANGGFDYEQYF.

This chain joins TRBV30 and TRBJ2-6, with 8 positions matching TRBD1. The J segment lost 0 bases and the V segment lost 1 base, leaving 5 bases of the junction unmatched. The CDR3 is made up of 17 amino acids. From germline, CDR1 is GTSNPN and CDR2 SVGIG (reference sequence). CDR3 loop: CAWSAGQALSGANVLTF. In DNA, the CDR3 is TGTGCCTGGAGTGCGGGACAGGCCCTCTCTGGGGCCAACGTCCTGACTTTC.

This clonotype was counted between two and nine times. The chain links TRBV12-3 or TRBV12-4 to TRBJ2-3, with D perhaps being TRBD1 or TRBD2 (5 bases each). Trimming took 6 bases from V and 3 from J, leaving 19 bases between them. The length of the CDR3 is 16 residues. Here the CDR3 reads CASSPWEPWGTDTQYF. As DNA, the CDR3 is TGTGCCAGCAGCCCCTGGGAACCCTGGGGGACAGATACGCAGTATTTT.

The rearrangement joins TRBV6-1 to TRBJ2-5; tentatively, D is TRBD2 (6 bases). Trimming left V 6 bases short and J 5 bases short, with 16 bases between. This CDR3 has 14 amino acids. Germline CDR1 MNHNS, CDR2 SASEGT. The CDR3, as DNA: TGTGCCAGCAGCCCCCGGGAGACGGCGGAGACCCAGTACTTC. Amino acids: CASSPRETAETQYF.

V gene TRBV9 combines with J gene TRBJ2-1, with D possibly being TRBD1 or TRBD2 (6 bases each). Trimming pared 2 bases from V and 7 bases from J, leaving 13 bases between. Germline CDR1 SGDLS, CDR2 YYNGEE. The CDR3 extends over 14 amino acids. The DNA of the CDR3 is TGTGCCAGCAGCGTTTCGGGGGCGCCAAATGAGCAGTTCTTC. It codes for CASSVSGAPNEQFF.

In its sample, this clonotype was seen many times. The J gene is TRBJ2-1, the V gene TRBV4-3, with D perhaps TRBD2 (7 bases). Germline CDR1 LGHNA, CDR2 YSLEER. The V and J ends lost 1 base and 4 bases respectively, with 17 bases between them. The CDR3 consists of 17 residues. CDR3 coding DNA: TGCGCCAGCAGCCAAGTGGCGGGGGCGGGGAGATACAATGAGCAGTTCTTC. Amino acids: CASSQVAGAGRYNEQFF.

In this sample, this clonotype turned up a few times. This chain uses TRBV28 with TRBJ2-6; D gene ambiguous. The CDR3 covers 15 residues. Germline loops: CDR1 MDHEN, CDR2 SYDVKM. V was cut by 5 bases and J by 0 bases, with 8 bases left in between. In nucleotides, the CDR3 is TGTGCCAGCAGTGACCTCGGCTCTGGGGCCAACGTCCTGACTTTC. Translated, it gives CASSDLGSGANVLTF.

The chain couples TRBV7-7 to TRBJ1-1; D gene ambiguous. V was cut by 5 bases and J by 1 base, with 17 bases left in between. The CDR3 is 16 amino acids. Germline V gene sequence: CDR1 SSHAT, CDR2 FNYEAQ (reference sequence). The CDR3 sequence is CASSPLWPIWNTEAFF. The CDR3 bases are TGTGCCAGCAGCCCACTTTGGCCCATATGGAACACTGAAGCTTTCTTT.

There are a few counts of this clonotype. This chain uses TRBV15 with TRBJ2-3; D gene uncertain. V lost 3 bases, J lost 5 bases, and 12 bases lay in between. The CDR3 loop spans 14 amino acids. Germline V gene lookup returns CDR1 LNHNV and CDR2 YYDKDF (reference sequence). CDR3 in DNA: TGTGCCACCAGCAGCCCGGCAGCGAGAGATACGCAGTATTTT. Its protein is CATSSPAARDTQYF.